This TCR beta chain emerged from a study of blood T cell repertoires in COVID-19 (TCRdb year 2020). With regard to the full study: The collaborator samples originated in the United States, Italy and Spain and spanned the acute and convalescent phases of COVID-19. The prospective study material was composed of cDNA or gDNA derived from T cells, B-cell-depleted T cells, or PBMCs. The dataset comprised deeply sampled blood TCRbeta repertoires from subjects exposed to, actively infected with, or recovered from COVID-19. The repertoires were released in a freely available public database intended as a resource for research on the immune response to SARS-CoV-2. The samples were drawn from the first 160 participants of the ongoing ImmuneRACE study and from some 1,300 subjects provided by 6 global collaborators. Nearly every sample came with metadata listing a de-identified subject ID, COVID-19 status, age in years and sex. HLA class I and class II types, where available, came from metadata supplied by the sample provider rather than from assay-based typing.

In regard to this clone: Its antigen remains undetermined. Base qualities are not recorded, but no much larger clone differs from it by a single base.

Each collaborating institution followed its own protocols to collect whole blood in K2EDTA tubes. For TCRbeta analysis, collaborators shipped samples as frozen whole blood, isolated PBMCs, or DNA extracted from either of those sample types. Germline trimming: 3 bases from V, 5 bases from J; junction bases outside gene matches: 3. The CDR3 measures 14 amino acids from cysteine to phenylalanine. Of the read, only the CDR3 DNA is kept; its 42 bases are in frame from base 1. CDR1 SGHTA and CDR2 FQGNSA are derived from the germline V gene. The research as a whole found: How much clinical and demographic metadata was included differed by source and by participant, and the metadata was provided uncurated.

The immunoSEQ Assay, a bias-controlled multiplex PCR, was used to amplify TCRbeta CDR3 regions from genomic DNA. The authors' analysis ran thus. Within the assay, amplification of reference gene primers was used to estimate how many nucleated cells each sample contained. Sequence reads were collapsed and filtered to measure the absolute abundance of every unique TCRbeta CDR3 rearrangement. For each sample, productive Simpson clonality was calculated by taking the square root of Simpson's diversity index across productive rearrangements. Sourced from immuneACCESS, this table was stored by TCRdb with only in-frame sequences that have V and J called. A share of the clones is absent; for the studies checked, an unresolved V gene accounts for under half, and the remainder has no known explanation. Clonal size and the V and J genes are those of that table, whereas D and trimming came from the DNA. The table for this sample lists around 130,000 clones; around 87% of them were counted only once. The ten most abundant clones make up more than 2% of the sample.

This TCR derives from a woman between 45 and 65 years old with acute or convalescent COVID-19. The specimen was peripheral blood. The chain was built from TRBV7-2 and TRBJ2-2, and 7 junction bases match TRBD1. The nucleotide sequence reads as follows: TGTGCCAGCAGCTTGACAGGGAAGACCGGGGAGCTGTTTTTT. This gives the protein CASSLTGKTGELFF.